A selection of T cell receptor beta chains follows, all from one sample in a study of identical twins. In TCRdb, the 5' RACE reads were re-called with MiXCR into one record per CDR3 protein. The repertoire consists of 640,000 or so distinct CDR3 sequences, with 5.5% to 7.5% occurring once and the leading ten covering under 2%. The sample consisted of naive T cells sorted from blood. These receptors were taken from a man aged 18 to 29 in good health. Both conserved end residues are part of each CDR3. The D gene is left open where the match is weak. Clone size is shown for a subset of rows, as once, few, many or a class of expanded clone.

D gene	clone size	V gene	J gene	CDR3 length	CDR3 DNA	CDR3 protein
TRBD2	many	TRBV9	TRBJ2-1	17	TGTGCCAGCAGCGGGACTAGCGGGAGGGGCTCCTACAATGAGCAGTTCTTC	CASSGTSGRGSYNEQFF
TRBD2	many	TRBV7-2	TRBJ2-1	16	TGTGCCAGCAGCGTGGGACTAGCGGGCACCTACAATGAGCAGTTCTTC	CASSVGLAGTYNEQFF
-	many	TRBV12-3/TRBV12-4	TRBJ2-5	14	TGTGCCAGCAGAGAACAGGGTCCCCAAGAGACCCAGTACTTC	CASREQGPQETQYF
-	many	TRBV18	TRBJ1-5	14	TGTGCCAGCTCACTAAGGACGGACTATCAGCCCCAGCATTTT	CASSLRTDYQPQHF
TRBD1	-	TRBV4-2	TRBJ2-7	15	TGTGCCAGCAGCCAAGATGCCGGGACAGGGTACGAGCAGTACTTC	CASSQDAGTGYEQYF
TRBD2	few	TRBV2	TRBJ2-5	14	TGTGCCAGCAGTGCGACTAGCGGGGGAGAGACCCAGTACTTC	CASSATSGGETQYF
-	many	TRBV10-3	TRBJ2-7	16	TGTGCCATCCGGGACGTAAGGACAGCGCCAGGCTACGAGCAGTACTTC	CAIRDVRTAPGYEQYF
-	-	TRBV25-1	TRBJ1-1	14	TGTGCCAGCAGTGATACCGGGCTTAACACTGAAGCTTTCTTT	CASSDTGLNTEAFF
-	many	TRBV12-3/TRBV12-4	TRBJ2-1	20	TGTGCCAGCAGTTTACGCCATCCTAGTGAACAGTTCAGTAGCTACAATGAGCAGTTCTTC	CASSLRHPSEQFSSYNEQFF
-	many	TRBV10-3	TRBJ2-5	14	TGTGCCATCAGTCCCCCCGACAGACAAGAGACCCAGTACTTC	CAISPPDRQETQYF
-	few	TRBV3-1	TRBJ1-4	11	TGTGCCAGTTACGAAGACGGAAAACTGTTTTTT	CASYEDGKLFF
TRBD1	many	TRBV24-1	TRBJ2-1	13	TGTGCCACCAGTGACACAACAGGGGCTGAGCAGTTCTTC	CATSDTTGAEQFF
TRBD2	many	TRBV12-3/TRBV12-4	TRBJ2-1	15	TGTGCCAGCAGTATCCTAGCGGGAGGGCCAAGTGGGCAGTTCTTC	CASSILAGGPSGQFF
-	many	TRBV20-1	TRBJ2-5	12	TGCAGTGCTAGAGATGATGGGGAGACCCAGTACTTC	CSARDDGETQYF
-	few	TRBV18	TRBJ1-1	12	TGTGCCAGCTCACCTGGCACCCTTGAAGCTTTCTTT	CASSPGTLEAFF
-	-	TRBV10-3	TRBJ2-3	15	TGTGCCATCAGTGAATACACCACTAGCACAGATACGCAGTATTTT	CAISEYTTSTDTQYF
-	-	TRBV5-1	TRBJ1-2	13	TGCGCCAGCAGCGTGCCCGGGTTGGATGGCTACACCTTC	CASSVPGLDGYTF
-	-	TRBV25-1	TRBJ2-3	12	TGTGCCAGCAGTGACCGCGGCTATACGCAGTATTTT	CASSDRGYTQYF
-	many	TRBV7-3	TRBJ2-3	14	TGTGCCAGCAGCTCCGGGACTGACGCAGATACGCAGTATTTT	CASSSGTDADTQYF
-	few	TRBV10-3	TRBJ2-2	15	TGTGCCATCAGTGCAAAGACAGATAACACCGGGGAGCTGTTTTTT	CAISAKTDNTGELFF
-	few	TRBV5-1	TRBJ2-4	12	TGCGCCAGCAGCTTGGCAGGGGACATTCAGTACTTC	CASSLAGDIQYF
-	-	TRBV3-1	TRBJ2-7	14	TGTGCCAGCAGCTCCGGGACACTGGGTGTCGAGCAGTACTTC	CASSSGTLGVEQYF
TRBD1	many	TRBV28	TRBJ2-1	15	TGTGCCAGCAGTTTAGGGACAGCTCGCTACAATGAGCAGTTCTTC	CASSLGTARYNEQFF
-	few	TRBV15	TRBJ2-5	13	TGTGCCACCAGCAGAGGGGTAACGGAGACCCAGTACTTC	CATSRGVTETQYF
-	many	TRBV12-3/TRBV12-4	TRBJ2-2	12	TGTGCCAGCATTATTGGCGGGAGGGAGCTGTTTTTT	CASIIGGRELFF
-	few	TRBV5-5	TRBJ2-7	15	TGTGCCAGCAGCCAGGAAGGGGGAGGCTTGCGCGAGCAGTACTTC	CASSQEGGGLREQYF
-	-	TRBV7-9	TRBJ2-2	14	TGTGCCAGCAGCTTAGATAACAGCCCCGGGGAGCTGTTTTTT	CASSLDNSPGELFF
TRBD1	many	TRBV4-1	TRBJ2-1	13	TGCGCCAGCAGAAGGACAGGGCTAAATGAGCAGTTCTTC	CASRRTGLNEQFF
-	many	TRBV6-5	TRBJ2-7	12	TGTGCCAGCGGGGTAAGCTCCTACGAGCAGTACTTC	CASGVSSYEQYF
-	many	TRBV11-2	TRBJ2-1	12	TGTGCCAGCAGCCATGAACATCGGAAGCAGTTCTTC	CASSHEHRKQFF
TRBD2	few	TRBV9	TRBJ2-2	17	TGTGCCAGCAAGGGGCAGACTAGCGGGAGGAACACCGGGGAGCTGTTTTTT	CASKGQTSGRNTGELFF
-	few	TRBV7-9	TRBJ1-6	14	TGTGCCAGCAGCTTAGGGACAGTTAATTCACCCCTCCACTTT	CASSLGTVNSPLHF
TRBD1	many	TRBV29-1	TRBJ2-1	15	TGCAGCGTTGACCCGGGGACAGGGGGATACAATGAGCAGTTCTTC	CSVDPGTGGYNEQFF
-	-	TRBV4-2	TRBJ2-1	13	TGTGCCAGCAGCCAAGACCCTTACATTGAGCAGTTCTTC	CASSQDPYIEQFF
TRBD1	many	TRBV27	TRBJ1-1	15	TGTGCCAGCAGTTCCGGACAGGGGGTGACCACTGAAGCTTTCTTT	CASSSGQGVTTEAFF
-	many	TRBV12-3/TRBV12-4	TRBJ2-4	15	TGTGCCAGCAGTTTTCTAGGGGTAGCCAAAAACATTCAGTACTTC	CASSFLGVAKNIQYF
-	many	TRBV5-1	TRBJ1-3	15	TGCGCCAGCAGCCTACCGGGTGGCTCTGGAAACACCATATATTTT	CASSLPGGSGNTIYF
-	many	TRBV29-1	TRBJ1-1	16	TGCAGCGTTGTCACAGGGAGTCCTTCCGAGAACACTGAAGCTTTCTTT	CSVVTGSPSENTEAFF
TRBD2	few	TRBV5-1	TRBJ2-5	17	TGCGCCAGCAGTTTCTACACTAGAGCGGGAGGGCCCGAGACCCAGTACTTC	CASSFYTRAGGPETQYF
TRBD2	many	TRBV29-1	TRBJ2-1	12	TGCAGCCCCGGACTAGATCGCAATGAGCAGTTCTTC	CSPGLDRNEQFF
-	few	TRBV18	TRBJ2-3	15	TGTGCCAGCTCACCACCTGATAGATCTACAGATACGCAGTATTTT	CASSPPDRSTDTQYF
-	many	TRBV25-1	TRBJ2-3	14	TGTGCCAGCAGTGCCCGATGGGCGACAGATACGCAGTATTTT	CASSARWATDTQYF
-	-	TRBV20-1	TRBJ1-5	11	TGCAGTGCTGGGGTAGAGCAGCCCCAGCATTTT	CSAGVEQPQHF
TRBD2	few	TRBV11-2	TRBJ2-3	17	TGTGCCAGCAGCCACGGACTAGCGGGAGGCCGCACAGATACGCAGTATTTT	CASSHGLAGGRTDTQYF
TRBD2	many	TRBV27	TRBJ2-1	13	TGTGCCAGCAGCTTTGGGACTAGCCTAGAGCAGTTCTTC	CASSFGTSLEQFF
-	few	TRBV20-1	TRBJ1-6	15	TGCAGTGCTACTGGCCCGCCGGGGTTCGATTCACCCCTCCACTTT	CSATGPPGFDSPLHF
-	few	TRBV7-9	TRBJ1-1	13	TGTGCCAGCAGCTTCGGAGCGGCCACTGAAGCTTTCTTT	CASSFGAATEAFF
TRBD2	-	TRBV20-1	TRBJ2-1	14	TGCAGTGCTAGTAAAGGGACTACTCACAATGAGCAGTTCTTC	CSASKGTTHNEQFF
TRBD2	-	TRBV30	TRBJ2-3	17	TGTGCTAACGGACTAGCGGGGGCCAGCCCATCCACAGATACGCAGTATTTT	CANGLAGASPSTDTQYF
-	many	TRBV29-1	TRBJ2-1	14	TGCAGCGCCGCCGGAGGGGACAAATACAATGAGCAGTTCTTC	CSAAGGDKYNEQFF
-	-	TRBV30	TRBJ1-2	12	TGTGCCTGGAGTGTACGACTTTATGGCTACACCTTC	CAWSVRLYGYTF
-	many	TRBV29-1	TRBJ2-2	16	TGCAGCGTTTATTCGTCCACAGGGCCGAACACCGGGGAGCTGTTTTTT	CSVYSSTGPNTGELFF
-	few	TRBV12-3/TRBV12-4	TRBJ1-2	14	TGTGCCAGCATTGGGCAGGCGGCTCTCTATGGCTACACCTTC	CASIGQAALYGYTF
-	-	TRBV5-1	TRBJ2-5	14	TGCGCCAGCAGCTTAGGGCCCCAGGAAGAGACCCAGTACTTC	CASSLGPQEETQYF
-	few	TRBV20-1	TRBJ2-6	18	TGCAGTGCTAGAGATTTTAGGTCCGAGGGCTCTGGGGCCAACGTCCTGACTTTC	CSARDFRSEGSGANVLTF
TRBD1	-	TRBV14	TRBJ2-5	17	TGTGCCAGCAGCCAAGATCTCAGTAGGGACAGGCAAGAGACCCAGTACTTC	CASSQDLSRDRQETQYF
-	-	TRBV7-6	TRBJ2-5	16	TGTGCCAGCAGCCCCTCGGACAGCTATCCTCAGGAGACCCAGTACTTC	CASSPSDSYPQETQYF
-	many	TRBV5-1	TRBJ2-3	14	TGCGCCAGCAGCTACGACCCCCGTCAGGATACGCAGTATTTT	CASSYDPRQDTQYF
-	many	TRBV6-1	TRBJ1-1	15	TGTGCCAGCAGTACCCCGGACGGAATGAACACTGAAGCTTTCTTT	CASSTPDGMNTEAFF